Presented here are 2 T cell receptor beta chains from one specimen sequenced in a study of Graves' ophthalmopathy and Graves' hyperthyroidism (dated by TCRdb to the late 2010s). Sequencing instrument: Illumina HiSeq 2000. For repertoire sequencing, the TCR beta CDR3 regions were amplified from RNA transcripts. A first-round RT-PCR used HTBI primers with the Qiagen OneStep RT-PCR kit, followed by a second-round multiplex PCR, size selection and purification. In TCRdb, the public reads were trimmed at Q25 with fastp and aligned with MiXCR, with productive beta chains retained. All rows with the same CDR3 protein become a single entry with the most common DNA and genes. This sample has approximately 210,000 distinct CDR3 sequences in its table, and around 30% of those were observed once. The leading ten clones occupy over 7.5% of the sample. Sequencing input: peripheral blood. The receptors originated from a man between 45 and 60 years old with Graves' ophthalmopathy. Donor details come from another sample of the same person, matched by shared clones.

This clonotype was found many times. The V call is TRBV6-2 or TRBV6-3, the J call TRBJ2-7, with 10 bases identical to TRBD2. CDR1 MNHEY and CDR2 SVGEGT come from the germline V gene. The V gene end was trimmed by 7 bases and the J gene end by 4 bases; junction bases not matched to a gene: 10. CDR3 length: 15 amino acids. In nucleotides, the CDR3 is TGTGCCAGCAAGAGTGGAGGGACTAGCGCGTACGAGCAGTACTTC. It specifies CASKSGGTSAYEQYF.

The table lists this clonotype with many counts. The CDR3: CASSFIGAPAGPQHF. CDR3 sequence (DNA): TGTGCCAGCAGTTTTATAGGGGCTCCGGCGGGGCCCCAGCATTTT. This chain joins TRBV12-3 or TRBV12-4 and TRBJ1-5, with D possibly being TRBD1 (5 bases). The CDR3 totals 15 residues. Trimming cost V 3 bases and J 9 bases, with 18 bases left between them.